This T cell receptor (beta chain) came from a study of regulatory T cells in long-lasting Graves disease (dated by TCRdb to the early 2020s). In terms of the full investigation: Newly diagnosed Graves' disease patients had taken antithyroid drugs for less than 3 months. This study used TCR sequencing and RNA sequencing of peripheral blood to compare persistent Graves' disease patients against newly diagnosed Graves' disease patients. The study took place in China and was registered as a clinical trial. A total of around 35 samples were covered by TCR sequencing, comprising approximately 13 persistent and roughly 20 newly diagnosed Graves' disease patients.

V is cut by 5 bases and J by 4 bases, and the space between the germline ends is 23 bases. Via the germline V gene, CDR1 is KGHSH and CDR2 LQKENI. From cysteine to phenylalanine, the CDR3 is 18 amino acids long. Only the CDR3 DNA stays, 54 bases, in frame from base 1. The time point label on this specimen signifies: newly diagnosed GD, antithyroid drugs for less than 3 months. For both TCR sequencing and RNA sequencing, RNA was extracted from PBMCs using TRIzol. The diagnosis of Graves' disease followed American Thyroid Association guidelines. Patients were recruited from an endocrinology department in Xi'an, China. Each patient gave around 9.2 milliliters of peripheral blood, collected in an EDTA anticoagulant tube. Ficoll Paque Plus density gradient separation was used to isolate PBMCs, and no further T cell sorting was performed. An Agilent 2100 Bioanalyzer and agarose gel were used to check RNA quality, while a NanoDrop 2000 measured RNA concentration.

Overall results and qualifications from the work: Persistent Graves' disease patients showed lower TCR Shannon entropy and fewer highly expanded clones than newly diagnosed patients, suggesting clonal expansion. Sequencing and analysis were restricted to the TCR beta chain. TRBV28, TRBJ1-2 and TRBJ2-5 were preferentially used in persistent disease, while TRBV20-1 and TRBJ2-1 were favored in newly diagnosed disease. More public clonotypes were shared among persistent patients (roughly 2,700) than among newly diagnosed patients (more than 950). The study examined only peripheral blood because the primary lesion, thyroid tissue, could not be accessed. As a limitation, the authors acknowledged that the small sample size may reduce accuracy.

Worth noting for this clonotype: The antigen this receptor binds is unknown. Per-nucleotide qualities are absent, and no much larger clonotype sits a single base away.

Libraries were built with multiplex PCR. The run used an Illumina HiSeq 4000. To build TCR beta libraries, CDR3 regions were amplified by Arm-PCR using iRepertoire HTBI primers. Before sequencing, the PCR products underwent gel purification. From the authors' description of their analysis: Gene usage analysis of CDR3 amino acid clonotypes used the approximately 62 TRBV and 11 to 15 TRBJ segments found across samples. Filtered high-quality paired reads were merged into contigs using COPE and FqMerger. BLAST was used to align contigs to the IMGT TRBV, TRBD and TRBJ reference genes, and CDR3 was defined following IMGT. Clonotypes above 0.1% frequency were classified as highly expanded clones. Repertoire diversity was measured by Shannon entropy, and V-J evenness by the Gini coefficient. A clonotype was considered public if more than one individual shared it. TCRdb itself trimmed the public reads at Q25 with fastp, ran MiXCR and retained productive beta chains. Identical CDR3 proteins give one entry, which carries the most common genes and DNA. The V and J calls come from TCRdb's annotation, not from the publication. The table for this sample lists 620,000 or so distinct CDR3 sequences; roughly 15% of them were counted only once. Around 18% of the sample is taken by the ten largest.

The sample also formed part of further work on T cells in Graves' hyperthyroidism and ophthalmopathy. As noted in the second study: Graves' hyperthyroidism was defined as stable when no progression to ophthalmopathy occurred over 18 months of follow-up. Hyperthyroidism patients were newly diagnosed, with disease duration under 2 months, and aged 18 to 65 years. Patients with uncontrolled infections, other autoimmune diseases, pregnancy or lactation were excluded. Clinical symptoms, serum thyroxine and TRAb, thyroid ultrasound, and orbital computed tomography formed the basis for the diagnoses. The TCR CDR3 was subjected to a first round of RT-PCR using the HTBI primer set and the Qiagen OneStep RT-PCR kit. Most expanded thyroid clonotypes (frequency above 0.001) were also found in blood, which suggests that blood repertoires may mirror thyroid immune responses. Ophthalmopathy was separated from stable hyperthyroidism by a 13 V-J signature model, with approximately 90% sensitivity and about 81% specificity obtained in cross-validation and 80%/75% obtained in testing. In validation, the model predicted progression to ophthalmopathy with 55% to 71% sensitivity and less than 75% specificity, a median of about 6 months before onset. TCR V-J signatures able to tell the groups apart were searched for in a discovery cohort of 100 or so patients, of whom more than 40 had Graves' ophthalmopathy and roughly 57 had stable Graves' hyperthyroidism. An independent validation cohort of under 20 hyperthyroidism patients and 17 patients who later progressed to ophthalmopathy tested prospective prediction of ophthalmopathy. The 100 or so discovery patients were randomly split 7:3 into training and test sets. Thyroid tissue and blood T-cell repertoires from six Graves' hyperthyroidism patients were also compared in the study. After blood sampling, hyperthyroidism patients were treated with methimazole at a starting dose of 30 mg daily, and ophthalmopathy patients were treated with high-dose intravenous methylprednisolone. The libraries were constructed in a second round of multiplex PCR and then size-selected and purified. Libraries were sequenced paired-end with 100 bp reads on an Illumina HiSeq2000. SOAPnuke was used to process the raw data, removing reads that contained adapters or uncalled bases, had a mean Phred below 15, or lacked an exact match to the constant primer or identifier. High-quality paired reads were merged using COPE v1.2.5, and each unique nucleotide sequence was defined as a clonotype. MiTCR v1.1 was used to align the clonotypes against IMGT TRBV, TRBD and TRBJ reference segments. The analysis included only V-J combinations with a frequency above 0.0001, which together covered roughly 99% of the repertoires. A TCS score was defined as the ratio between F50 (clonal expansion) and ExV (chaos), using BLOSUM62-based TCRdist between CDR3 peptides within each V-J. Welch's t-statistics and random forest reduced roughly 500 V-J features to roughly 13, which were used in a naive Bayes classifier (R e1071). No statistical method was used to fix the sample size in advance, and group allocation was not hidden from the investigators. The paper describes TCR Vbeta CDR3 sequencing of fewer than 150 peripheral blood samples, made up of fewer than 50 ophthalmopathy patients, 70 to 75 hyperthyroidism patients and 17 progressor patients.

The TCR sequence derives from a woman aged 30 to 39 with Graves disease. Donor details come from another sample of the same person, matched by shared clones. This material consisted of peripheral blood mononuclear cells (PBMCs), taken at new diagnosis, from a patient treated with antithyroid drugs. This sequence uses TRBV18 and TRBJ2-2; a tentative D call is TRBD1 (6 bases match). The sequenced DNA is TGTGCCAGCTCATCACTCCAGGGGCAACGAAGCGGCACCGGGGAGCTGTTTTTT. The translation is CASSSLQGQRSGTGELFF.